The 28 T cell receptor beta chains given below trace back to one sample, sequenced in a study of T cell clonotyping in hematopoietic cell transplantation. Clones were read by immunoSEQ multiplex PCR, and TCRdb kept only the in-frame ones, dropping some. The table has approximately 10,000 clones, around half seen once. The material sequenced was PBMCs, taken 30 days after allogeneic stem cell transplant. Every receptor here comes from a male patient aged 45-60 years who had an allogeneic stem cell transplant from an unrelated donor, so the T cells may come from the graft donor. Some clones in this sample may be carry-over from other donors' samples.

This clone was seen a few times. This chain uses TRBV6-5 with TRBJ1-2; 7 bases map to TRBD1. Germline V gene data show CDR1 as MNHEY and CDR2 as SVGAGI. CDR3 length: 14 residues. The J segment lost 4 bases and the V segment lost 6 bases, leaving 8 bases of the junction unmatched. CDR3: CASSPGGQVYGYTF. The DNA of the CDR3 is TGTGCCAGCAGCCCCGGAGGACAGGTCTATGGCTACACCTTC.

The DNA of the CDR3 is TGCAGCGTTGTGACAGGGAGGAGCTCCTACGAGCAGTACTTC. Translation gives CSVVTGRSSYEQYF. The chain couples TRBV29-1 to TRBJ2-7; a weak D match, TRBD1 (7 bases). Trimming shortened V by 4 bases and J by 0 bases, and 13 bases separated the two germline ends. Germline V gives CDR1 SQVTM, CDR2 ANQGSEA. The CDR3 loop spans 14 amino acids.

The rearrangement joins TRBV7-6 to TRBJ2-1; the match to TRBD1 covers 8 bases. CDR3 length: 14 residues. CDR1 is SGHVS, CDR2 FNYEAQ, per germline. V trimming: 7 bases; J trimming: 8 bases; junction bases outside the gene matches: 10. The CDR3 protein is CASTRTGKVDEQFF. DNA for the CDR3: TGTGCCAGCACCCGGACAGGGAAAGTCGATGAGCAGTTCTTC.

This clone was found once. The chain recombines TRBV30 with TRBJ1-2; D is ambiguous. Germline lookup yields CDR1 GTSNPN and CDR2 SVGIG (reference sequence). This CDR3 has 13 residues. Trimming pared 0 bases from V and 8 bases from J, leaving 13 bases between. This chain's CDR3 is CAWSVMWRGGYTF. The DNA for the CDR3 is TGTGCCTGGAGTGTCATGTGGCGCGGAGGCTACACCTTC. Combining the CDR3 with reference TRBV30 and TRBJ1-2 gives the whole variable domain SQTIHQWPATLVQPVGSPLSLECTVEGTSNPNLYWYRQAAGRGLQLLFYSVGIGQISSEVPQNLSASRPQDRQFILSSKKLLLSDSGFYLCAWSVMWRGGYTFGSGTRLTVV.

The chain uses TRBV7-3 and TRBJ2-4; D is unresolved. V dropped 2 bases and J dropped 9 bases, with 11 bases sitting between them. The CDR3 consists of 13 residues. Germline loops: CDR1 SGHTA, CDR2 FQGTGA. CDR3 region: CASSLAPGGIQYF. In DNA form, the CDR3 reads TGTGCCAGCAGCTTAGCTCCGGGTGGCATTCAGTACTTC.

This sequence joins TRBV7-2 and TRBJ2-7, with 12 positions matching TRBD1. Germline V gene sequence: CDR1 SGHTA, CDR2 FQGNSA. The CDR3 length is 15 residues. Unmatched junction bases numbered 8, after V lost 5 bases and J lost 6 bases. CDR3 residues: CASSLGQGARREQYF. In DNA, the CDR3 is TGTGCCAGCAGCCTGGGACAGGGGGCGCGCCGCGAGCAGTACTTC.

The rearrangement links TRBV30 to TRBJ1-1; D gene unclear. CDR1 is GTSNPN and CDR2 is SVGIG in the germline V gene (reference sequence). The CDR3 length is 14 residues. The V gene lost 6 bases and the J gene lost 4 bases, with 18 bases spanning the gap. The CDR3 region is CACQREGFVTEAFF. The CDR3 DNA is TGTGCCTGCCAGAGGGAGGGCTTCGTCACTGAAGCTTTCTTT.

The chain recombines TRBV6-6 with TRBJ1-4; D is perhaps TRBD1 (6 bases). The germline V and J ends were trimmed by 6 bases and 11 bases, with 16 bases remaining between them. This CDR3 spans 13 amino acids. CDR1 is MNHNY and CDR2 is SVGAGI in the germline V gene (reference sequence). The CDR3 reads CASSSTNRDKLFF. In DNA form, the CDR3 reads TGTGCCAGCAGCTCTACTAACAGGGATAAACTGTTTTTT.

The rearrangement links TRBV5-6 to TRBJ1-5; no definite D call. The CDR3 loop spans 15 amino acids. The germline CDR1 and CDR2 sequences are SGHDT and YYEEEE. Trimming took 0 bases from V and 1 from J, leaving 8 bases between them. The CDR3 sequence: CASSLGGRSNQPQHF. The DNA of the CDR3 is TGTGCCAGCAGCTTGGGAGGGCGGAGCAATCAGCCCCAGCATTTT.

The V call is TRBV27, the J call TRBJ1-1; D is unclear. Looked up from germline, CDR1 is MNHEY and CDR2 is SMNVEV (reference sequence). The CDR3 has 14 residues. V dropped 0 bases and J dropped 5 bases, with 10 bases sitting between them. CDR3 loop: CASSLSRVGTEAFF. The CDR3 DNA reads as TGTGCCAGCAGTTTATCAAGGGTGGGGACTGAAGCTTTCTTT.

The chain recombines TRBV4-3 with TRBJ1-2; D is unresolved. The CDR3 totals 14 residues. Trimming removed 0 bases from V and 3 bases from J, with 8 bases in between. Germline-derived CDR1 and CDR2 are LGHNA and YSLEER. In DNA, the CDR3 is TGCGCCAGCAGCCAAGATACGGGATACTATGGCTACACCTTC. It translates to CASSQDTGYYGYTF.

This clone has more than one count but fewer than ten. The V gene is TRBV30, the J gene TRBJ2-7; the D is unclear. The CDR3 loop spans 13 amino acids. Germline V CDR1 and CDR2: GTSNPN, SVGIG (reference sequence). V shed 3 bases and J shed 3 bases, with 12 bases lying between them. The CDR3 nucleotides read TGTGCCTGGAGAATCGGCAGGCTCTACGAGCAGTACTTC. The encoded protein is CAWRIGRLYEQYF.

This chain uses TRBV30 with TRBJ1-1; D not certain. This CDR3 has 14 amino acids. The germline CDR1 and CDR2 sequences are GTSNPN and SVGIG (reference sequence). V lost 2 bases to trimming and J lost 5 bases, with 15 bases between them. The CDR3 bases are TGTGCCTGGAGTCAATCTCCCGTCTGGACTGAAGCTTTCTTT. As protein: CAWSQSPVWTEAFF.

This clone occurred a few times. The genes are TRBV28 and TRBJ1-5, with D unresolved. Deletions cut 7 bases from V and 0 bases from J, with 4 bases between. CDR1 and CDR2 (germline): MDHEN, SYDVKM. The CDR3 extends over 12 amino acids. The CDR3 sequence: CASKGSNQPQHF. The CDR3 coding sequence is TGTGCCAGCAAGGGTAGCAATCAGCCCCAGCATTTT.

This clone occurred once. The chain is built from TRBV30 and TRBJ1-1; D uncertain. Germline V lookup: CDR1 GTSNPN, CDR2 SVGIG (reference sequence). The CDR3 length is 12 residues. V lost 0 bases and J 4 bases, leaving 6 bases between the germline ends. The CDR3 nucleotides read TGTGCCTGGAGTGTACAAACCACTGAAGCTTTCTTT. Protein product: CAWSVQTTEAFF.

CDR3 region: CASSYGGGGYTF. The CDR3 DNA reads as TGTGCCAGCAGTTACGGCGGGGGGGGCTACACCTTC. V usage is TRBV6-5 and J usage is TRBJ1-2; D possibly corresponds to TRBD1 (5 bases). V lost 2 bases and J lost 8, with 9 bases in between. Germline CDR1 reads MNHEY; CDR2 reads SVGAGI. The CDR3 totals 12 residues.

The table lists this clone with a few counts. The chain carries TRBV4-3 and TRBJ1-2; D is perhaps TRBD1 (6 bases). Germline V gives CDR1 LGHNA, CDR2 YSLEER. Trimming pared 0 bases from V and 5 bases from J, leaving 10 bases between. This CDR3 contains 14 residues. The CDR3 DNA reads TGCGCCAGCAGCCAAGAGACAGGATTATATGGCTACACCTTC. Its protein is CASSQETGLYGYTF.

In this sample, this clone turned up a few times. The chain is built from TRBV7-9 and TRBJ1-1, with D unclear. Trimming took 1 base from V and 0 from J, leaving 6 bases between them. CDR3 length equals 14 residues. The V gene's germline CDR1 is SEHNR and CDR2 FQNEAQ (reference sequence). CDR3 loop: CASSLDGLNTEAFF. The CDR3 DNA reads as TGTGCCAGCAGCTTAGACGGTTTGAACACTGAAGCTTTCTTT. The whole variable domain, filled in from reference TRBV7-9 and TRBJ1-1, reads DTGVSQNPRHKITKRGQNVTFRCDPISEHNRLYWYRQTLGQGPEFLTYFQNEAQLEKSRLLSDRFSAERPKGSFSTLEIQRTEQGDSAMYLCASSLDGLNTEAFFGQGTRLTVV.

V gene TRBV30 combines with J gene TRBJ1-2; no clear D gene. The CDR3 is 14 residues long. Trimming pared 7 bases from V and 7 bases from J, leaving 22 bases between. Germline CDR1 reads GTSNPN; CDR2 reads SVGIG (reference sequence). The CDR3 DNA is TGTGCCTTGGTTGCTGGGAAAGCTCTTGCTGGCTACACCTTC. Translated: CALVAGKALAGYTF.

This clone has just a few counts. The CDR3 region is CASSQRQGGGELFF. DNA for the CDR3: TGTGCCAGCAGCCAACGACAGGGAGGCGGGGAGCTGTTTTTT. The chain joins TRBV14 to TRBJ2-2; D possibly corresponds to TRBD1 (7 bases). Germline lookup yields CDR1 SGHDN and CDR2 FVKESK. This CDR3 contains 14 residues. The V gene lost 2 bases and the J gene lost 7 bases, with 11 bases spanning the gap.

This clone was seen a few times. The rearrangement uses TRBV5-4 and TRBJ1-1; D ambiguous. V shed 4 bases and J shed 4 bases, with 8 bases lying between them. The CDR3 totals 12 residues. Germline V gene sequence: CDR1 SGHNT, CDR2 YYREEE (reference sequence). CDR3 residues: CASSGGSTEAFF. The CDR3 nucleotides read TGTGCCAGCAGCGGCGGTAGCACTGAAGCTTTCTTT.

The chain uses TRBV30 and TRBJ1-1; tentative D call: TRBD1 (5 bases). Trimming stripped 5 bases from V and 4 bases from J, with 14 bases between. The CDR3 spans 13 residues. Germline V lookup: CDR1 GTSNPN, CDR2 SVGIG (reference sequence). The CDR3 nucleotides read TGTGCCTGGGGGGCCCGGACGGGCACTGAAGCTTTCTTT. It encodes CAWGARTGTEAFF.

This clone was detected a few times. The chain is built from TRBV25-1 and TRBJ1-4; 8 bases fit TRBD1. The CDR3 has 14 amino acids. V was clipped by 6 bases and J by 14 bases; unmatched bases: 14. CDR1 is MGHDK, CDR2 SYGVNS, per germline. CDR3 region: CASRGRGPVKWLFF. The CDR3, as DNA: TGTGCCAGCAGGGGCAGGGGGCCCGTGAAATGGCTGTTTTTT.

V usage is TRBV29-1 and J usage is TRBJ2-3; D is undetermined. CDR1 is SQVTM and CDR2 is ANQGSEA in the germline V gene. Trimming took 8 bases from V and 3 from J, leaving 12 bases between them. The CDR3 loop spans 12 amino acids. For the CDR3, the DNA is TGCAGCACCTCTCAGAGTACAGATACGCAGTATTTT. It translates to CSTSQSTDTQYF.

The rearrangement uses TRBV7-3 and TRBJ2-7; D unclear. CDR1 and CDR2 (germline): SGHTA, FQGTGA. This CDR3 has 13 amino acids. The V gene lost 6 bases and the J gene lost 3 bases, with 12 bases spanning the gap. CDR3 in amino acids: CASSFGRNYEQYF. The CDR3, as DNA: TGTGCCAGCAGTTTCGGCAGGAACTACGAGCAGTACTTC.

The V and J genes are TRBV5-6 and TRBJ2-7, with D maybe TRBD1 (5 bases). Trimming took 6 bases from V and 0 from J, leaving 7 bases between them. Germline values: CDR1 SGHDT, CDR2 YYEEEE. This CDR3 contains 12 residues. The CDR3 nucleotides are TGTGCCAGCACCGACAGCTCCTACGAGCAGTACTTC. This codes for CASTDSSYEQYF.

The V call is TRBV4-1, the J call TRBJ2-3, with D unclear. The CDR3 is made up of 16 amino acids. Trimming stripped 4 bases from V and 7 bases from J, with 21 bases between. Germline-derived CDR1 and CDR2 are MGHRA and YSYEKL. The CDR3 is CASSRQHGRSGNTQYF. Written as DNA, the CDR3 is TGCGCCAGCAGCCGTCAGCACGGACGCTCCGGAAATACGCAGTATTTT.

This chain links TRBV6-5 with TRBJ2-7, with D hard to call. Germline CDR1 and CDR2: MNHEY and SVGAGI. This CDR3 has 14 residues. V was clipped by 9 bases and J by 2 bases, with 17 bases between them. The CDR3 bases are TGTGCCAGTAGGTCGGGTGGAAGCACCTACGAGCAGTACTTC. This codes for CASRSGGSTYEQYF.